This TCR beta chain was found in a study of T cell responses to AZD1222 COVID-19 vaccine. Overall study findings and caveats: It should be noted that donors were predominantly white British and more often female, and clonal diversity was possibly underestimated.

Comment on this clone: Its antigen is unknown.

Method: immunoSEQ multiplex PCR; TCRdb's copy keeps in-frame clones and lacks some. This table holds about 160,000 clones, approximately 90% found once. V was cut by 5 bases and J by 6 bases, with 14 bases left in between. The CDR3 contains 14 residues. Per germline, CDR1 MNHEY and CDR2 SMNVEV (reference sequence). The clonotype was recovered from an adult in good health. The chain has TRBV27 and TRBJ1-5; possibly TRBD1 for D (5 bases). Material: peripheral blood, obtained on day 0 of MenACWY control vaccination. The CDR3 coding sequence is TGTGCCAGCAGTCTTGGTGCAGGGATTCAGCCCCAGCATTTT. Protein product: CASSLGAGIQPQHF.